Reported below is one T cell receptor beta chain. As yet, its antigen is unknown. At one of its ends the junction is not consistent with the germline gene, which may arise from a read error. TCRdb called the 5' RACE reads again in MiXCR, with one record for every CDR3 protein. The data hold around 160,000 distinct CDR3 sequences, with around 7.3% observed a single time. This sample is drawn from a study of T cells after yellow fever vaccination. The study, taken as a whole, reports: Post-booster repertoires again held most primary-vaccination clones (96% CD4, over 80% CD8).

Germline V gives CDR1 SGHDN, CDR2 FVKESK. The CDR3 is made up of 15 amino acids. The sequence came from a man younger than 30 who received the YFV17D yellow fever vaccine. The sample in question was CD4+ T cells sorted from PBMCs, obtained 5 days after the first yellow fever vaccination. The chain employs TRBV14 and TRBJ2-3; D not certain. CDR3 nucleotides: TGTGCCAGCAGCACGGGCTACCCTGGCACAGAGACGCAGTATTTT. Protein product: CASSTGYPGTETQYF.